This T cell receptor (beta chain) was sequenced during a study of cytomegalovirus exposure and HLA in healthy donors. Overall study findings and caveats: Within a later analysis, the majority of CMV-associated TCR beta chains appeared HLA-restricted.

With 60 Vbeta and 13 Jbeta primers, the PCR was carried out. Clones were sequenced by immunoSEQ multiplex PCR, and TCRdb holds only the in-frame ones, with some missing. The specimen's table records about 200,000 clones. Germline V gene lookup returns CDR1 KGHSH and CDR2 LQKENI. The CDR3 consists of 18 residues. V trimming: 3 bases; J trimming: 2 bases; junction bases outside the gene matches: 13. Every donor was a healthy person donating bone marrow. Remarks on this clone: Its antigen is unidentified.

Sequences were obtained from PBMCs. This receptor was identified in a girl under 10 years old in good health and CMV-seropositive. V is TRBV18 and J is TRBJ2-7; 10 nucleotides align to TRBD1. The CDR3 here is CASSPRTKGQGIPYEQYF. CDR3 nucleotide sequence: TGTGCCAGCTCACCGCGTACCAAGGGACAGGGGATTCCCTACGAGCAGTACTTC.